In its sample, the clone carrying this T cell receptor beta chain was seen a few times. Trimming left V 7 bases short and J 4 bases short, with 13 bases between. This CDR3 region has 12 residues. The germline CDR1 and CDR2 sequences are SQVTM and ANQGSEA. Deep-level settings were used for running the assay. The protocol was immunoSEQ multiplex PCR, while the TCRdb copy is restricted to in-frame clones and leaves out a portion. Here the sample spans about 710,000 clones, around 73% being singletons. These data come from a study of shared clonotypes between healthy human individuals. The chain carries TRBV29-1 and TRBJ1-2; no clear D. The specimen sequenced was memory CD4+ T cells sorted from blood. As to subset: CD45RA-negative fraction. This TCR was sampled from a young woman in good health. This CDR3 is CSAGGNSYGYTF. CDR3 in DNA: TGCAGCGCGGGCGGGAATAGCTATGGCTACACCTTC.